These T cell receptor beta chains were read from a single sample in a study of blood T cell repertoires in COVID-19. TCRdb's table, derived via immunoSEQ multiplex PCR, lists solely in-frame clones and lacks some. The sample records 55,000 to 80,000 clones, roughly 87% being singletons. Sequencing was performed on peripheral blood. The receptors shown here come from a man aged 45 to 65 with active COVID-19. Both conserved end residues are part of each CDR3. The D gene is left open where the match is weak. Expanded clones get a size class; other rows say once, few or many, or leave the size out.

>TRBV29-1|TRBJ1-4|-|TRBD1
CSVMTGTTNEKLFF
TGCAGCGTTATGACAGGGACCACTAATGAAAAACTGTTTTTT
>TRBV2|TRBJ1-3|-|TRBD1
CASSGVGTGVPVSGNTIYF
TGTGCCAGCAGTGGCGTAGGGACAGGCGTTCCTGTCTCTGGAAACACCATATATTTT
>TRBV5-1|TRBJ1-2|few|-
CASSLNSNYGYTF
TGCGCCAGCAGCTTGAATTCAAACTATGGCTACACCTTC
>TRBV5-1|TRBJ2-7|once|-
CASSSRTAPALEQYF
TGCGCCAGCAGTTCAAGGACAGCCCCGGCGTTAGAGCAGTACTTC
>TRBV29-1|TRBJ1-2|-|-
CSVEAGDHYGYTF
TGCAGCGTTGAGGCAGGGGATCACTATGGCTACACCTTC
>TRBV5-1|TRBJ2-1|-|TRBD2
CASSKRGGRNEQFF
TGCGCCAGCAGCAAGCGGGGGGGCCGAAATGAGCAGTTCTTC
>TRBV18|TRBJ2-3|-|TRBD1
CASSDRAGDTQYF
TGTGCCAGCTCGGACAGGGCGGGAGATACGCAGTATTTT
>TRBV4-3|TRBJ2-7|-|TRBD1
CASSQGRDRGAPEQYF
TGCGCCAGCAGCCAGGGAAGGGACAGGGGGGCTCCCGAGCAGTACTTC
>TRBV5-8|TRBJ1-2|-|-
CASSLQPVNYGYTF
TGTGCCAGCAGCTTACAGCCTGTAAACTATGGCTACACCTTC
>TRBV6-4|TRBJ2-1|-|-
CASSESGGTYNEQFF
TGTGCCAGCAGTGAATCCGGGGGAACCTACAATGAGCAGTTCTTC
>TRBV18|TRBJ2-6|-|TRBD1
CASPLWQGAGANVLTF
TGTGCCAGCCCTTTGTGGCAGGGGGCTGGGGCCAACGTCCTGACTTTC
>TRBV18|TRBJ2-7|-|-
CASSPPGAYEQYF
TGTGCCAGCTCACCACCGGGAGCCTACGAGCAGTACTTC
>TRBV30|TRBJ2-1|-|TRBD2
CAWSSGAYNEQFF
TGTGCCTGGTCTAGCGGAGCCTACAATGAGCAGTTCTTC
>TRBV5-6|TRBJ1-1|-|-
CASSLVFPHQGNTEAFF
TGTGCCAGCAGCTTGGTGTTCCCACATCAGGGGAACACTGAAGCTTTCTTT
>TRBV5-6|TRBJ1-1|-|-
CASSLGGGLNTEAFF
TGTGCCAGCAGCTTGGGAGGAGGGCTGAACACTGAAGCTTTCTTT
>TRBV14|TRBJ2-7|-|-
CASSRQVGLEQYF
TGTGCCAGCAGCCGACAGGTCGGTTTGGAGCAGTACTTC
>TRBV18|TRBJ1-2|-|TRBD1
CASSTGGGGYGYTF
TGTGCCAGCTCTACCGGAGGGGGCGGGTATGGCTACACCTTC
>TRBV5-5|TRBJ2-1|-|-
CASSPGLTNSYNEQFF
TGTGCCAGCAGCCCGGGACTTACCAACTCCTACAATGAGCAGTTCTTC
>TRBV18|TRBJ2-7|-|-
CASSQGFSYEQYF
TGTGCCAGCTCCCAGGGGTTTTCCTACGAGCAGTACTTC
>TRBV11-2|TRBJ2-7|-|-
CASSWGTGYYEQYF
TGTGCCAGCAGCTGGGGAACAGGATACTACGAGCAGTACTTC
>TRBV28|TRBJ2-5|-|-
CASSSTGRETQYF
TGTGCCAGCAGTTCGACAGGGAGGGAGACCCAGTACTTC
>TRBV2|TRBJ1-4|-|TRBD1
CASSVGRTGNEKLFF
TGTGCCAGCAGTGTGGGAAGGACAGGAAATGAAAAACTGTTTTTT
>TRBV6-2/TRBV6-3|TRBJ2-7|-|TRBD2
CASSRLREREVEQYF
TGTGCCAGCAGTCGGCTCAGGGAGCGGGAGGTCGAGCAGTACTTC
>TRBV6-5|TRBJ2-7|-|-
CASTNRAYEQYF
TGTGCCAGCACCAATCGGGCCTACGAGCAGTACTTC
>TRBV5-1|TRBJ1-2|-|TRBD1
CASTGDRIPGYTF
TGCGCCAGCACCGGGGACAGGATTCCTGGCTACACCTTC
>TRBV27|TRBJ2-2|-|-
CAVSEAGELFF
TGTGCCGTCTCAGAGGCCGGGGAGCTGTTTTTT
>TRBV5-1|TRBJ2-7|-|-
CASSLVPGNSYEQYF
TGCGCCAGCAGCTTGGTTCCAGGGAACTCCTACGAGCAGTACTTC
>TRBV18|TRBJ2-3|-|-
CASSRQNTDTQYF
TGTGCCAGCTCACGACAGAACACAGATACGCAGTATTTT
>TRBV2|TRBJ2-7|-|TRBD2
CASSWTSGEQYF
TGTGCCAGCAGTTGGACTAGCGGTGAGCAGTACTTC
>TRBV25-1|TRBJ2-7|-|-
CASSEQYYEQYF
TGTGCCAGCAGTGAACAGTACTACGAGCAGTACTTC
>TRBV7-9|TRBJ1-5|once|TRBD1
CASSPGQINSNQPQHF
TGTGCCAGCAGCCCGGGACAGATCAATAGCAATCAGCCCCAGCATTTT
>TRBV20-1|TRBJ1-1|-|-
CSVWRGAEAFF
TGCAGTGTCTGGAGGGGAGCTGAAGCTTTCTTT
>TRBV6-1|TRBJ1-4|-|-
CASSEQWGGRITEKLFF
TGTGCCAGCAGTGAACAGTGGGGGGGGAGGATTACTGAAAAACTGTTTTTT
>TRBV12-5|TRBJ2-5|-|-
CASGLARDIEETQYF
TGTGCTAGTGGTTTGGCCCGGGACATCGAAGAGACCCAGTACTTC
>TRBV11-2|TRBJ2-7|-|-
CASSPWTAAYEQYF
TGTGCCAGCAGCCCCTGGACAGCCGCCTACGAGCAGTACTTC
>TRBV2|TRBJ1-6|-|-
CASSAAQGSNSPLHF
TGTGCCAGCAGTGCCGCCCAGGGATCGAATTCACCCCTCCACTTT
>TRBV3-1/TRBV3-2|TRBJ1-3|-|TRBD1
CASSRTGGSGNTIYF
TGTGCCAGCAGCCGGACAGGGGGTTCTGGAAACACCATATATTTT
>TRBV5-1|TRBJ2-7|-|-
CASSLVAGINEQYF
TGCGCCAGCAGCTTGGTGGCAGGGATCAACGAGCAGTACTTC
>TRBV7-3|TRBJ1-1|-|-
CASSSGYTEAFF
TGTGCCAGCAGCTCAGGATACACTGAAGCTTTCTTT
>TRBV12-3/TRBV12-4|TRBJ2-1|-|-
CASRPDWNEQFF
TGTGCCAGCAGACCCGACTGGAATGAGCAGTTCTTC
>TRBV5-1|TRBJ2-3|-|TRBD2
CASSWGLAGGPGTDTQYF
TGCGCCAGCAGCTGGGGACTAGCGGGGGGGCCGGGCACAGATACGCAGTATTTT
>TRBV5-5|TRBJ1-1|-|-
CASSSPLTEAFF
TGTGCCAGCAGCTCCCCCCTCACTGAAGCTTTCTTT
>TRBV7-2|TRBJ2-3|-|TRBD2
CASSLTSGGAMDTQYF
TGTGCCAGCAGCCTAACTAGCGGGGGGGCCATGGATACGCAGTATTTT
>TRBV6-2/TRBV6-3|TRBJ1-5|-|TRBD1
CASSPRTGNNQPQHF
TGTGCCAGCAGCCCTCGGACAGGGAACAATCAGCCCCAGCATTTT
>TRBV7-2|TRBJ2-1|-|TRBD2
CASRGSKAGYYNEQFF
TGTGCCAGCAGGGGATCGAAAGCGGGGTACTACAATGAGCAGTTCTTC
>TRBV4-3|TRBJ1-2|-|TRBD1
CASSQEWVVRGNGYTF
TGCGCCAGCAGCCAAGAATGGGTCGTCAGGGGGAACGGCTACACCTTC